This T cell receptor (beta chain) was recovered during a study of response to subunit inactivated influenza vaccine. Whole-study findings and limits: After each seasonal influenza vaccination, few new T cells are recruited, the authors suggested.

Comments on this clonotype: The antigen is undetermined.

Each CDR3 protein is one row after TCRdb ran MiXCR on the RT-PCR reads. The repertoire holds hundreds of thousands of distinct CDR3 sequences, with around 13% as singletons. This TCR was sampled from a man aged 50 or older who received an inactivated influenza vaccine. The sequencing used PBMCs from blood, collected 14 to 15 days before vaccination.

The CDR3 coding sequence is TGTGCCAGCAGCACCGGCTTTGGGTACGAGCAGTACTTC. Translating it yields CASSTGFGYEQYF. The chain uses TRBV7-2 and TRBJ2-7; D is undetermined. Between the trimmed V and J ends, which lost 5 bases and 4 bases, there was a span of 12 bases. CDR3 size: 13 residues. Per the germline V gene, CDR1 is SGHTA and CDR2 is FQGNSA.